These 21 T cell receptor beta chains were all obtained from the same sample, sequenced in a study of vaccination and CD4 T cells after COVID-19. Treatment specified: roughly 10-day PBMC culture with coronavirus spike peptide pools or control peptides (ViraFEST assay). Their recognized antigens are unknown. The assay that was used to sequence DNA from cultured CD4+ T cells was the Oncomine TCR Beta short-read assay. One entry per CDR3 protein results from TCRdb running MiXCR on the PCR reads. Of about 20,000 distinct CDR3 sequences listed, 60% were seen once; the top ten hold 8.9%. The sample here was CD4+ T cells from blood, cultured in vitro, taken after SARS-CoV-2 vaccination. These TCRs come from a human donor who had recovered from COVID-19.

The V gene is TRBV6-2 or TRBV6-3, the J gene TRBJ1-2; TRBD1 is a possible D gene (5 bases). The V gene lost 5 bases and the J gene lost 1 base, with 20 bases spanning the gap. This CDR3 has 17 amino acids. From germline, CDR1 is MNHEY and CDR2 SVGEGT. For the CDR3, the DNA is TGTGCCAGCAGTCGAGGAGCCTGGGACGACAGTAACTATGGCTACACCTTC. Its translation is CASSRGAWDDSNYGYTF.

The table lists this clonotype with a few counts. V usage is TRBV19 and J usage is TRBJ1-2; D remains unclear. The CDR3 is made up of 12 amino acids. CDR1 is LNHDA, CDR2 SQIVND, per germline (reference sequence). V dropped 1 base and J dropped 8 bases, with 8 bases sitting between them. This CDR3 is CASSIGGAGYTF. CDR3 nucleotides: TGTGCCAGTAGTATAGGCGGTGCCGGCTACACCTTC.

The genes are TRBV7-9 and TRBJ1-1, with D perhaps matching TRBD1 (5 bases). CDR1 is SEHNR and CDR2 is FQNEAQ in the germline V gene (reference sequence). The CDR3 consists of 15 residues. V dropped 0 bases and J dropped 4 bases, with 12 bases sitting between them. CDR3 in amino acids: CASSLAGRRGTEAFF. The CDR3 bases are TGTGCCAGCAGCTTAGCGGGAAGGAGGGGCACTGAAGCTTTCTTT.

This rearrangement joins TRBV6-1 to TRBJ2-5, with 12 bases matching TRBD2. CDR1 and CDR2 from the germline V gene are MNHNS and SASEGT. V lost 4 bases to trimming and J lost 4 bases; unmatched junction nucleotides: 7. CDR3 length: 16 residues. The CDR3 here is CASSAQLAGGPETQYF. In DNA form, the CDR3 reads TGTGCCAGCAGTGCTCAACTAGCGGGAGGCCCAGAGACCCAGTACTTC.

J is TRBJ1-2 and V is TRBV5-5; no reliable D call. Trimming removed 3 bases at V and 1 base at J, with 10 bases between. This CDR3 spans 14 amino acids. Germline V gene data show CDR1 as SGHKS and CDR2 as YYEKEE (reference sequence). The CDR3 DNA is TGTGCCAGCAGCTCGGGGAGTTTTAACTATGGCTACACCTTC. Its translation: CASSSGSFNYGYTF. The complete variable domain, with remaining parts taken from reference TRBV5-5 and TRBJ1-2, reads DAGVTQSPTHLIKTRGQQVTLRCSPISGHKSVSWYQQVLGQGPQFIFQYYEKEERGRGNFPDRFSARQFPNYSSELNVNALLLGDSALYLCASSSGSFNYGYTFGSGTRLTVV.

The genes are TRBV28 and TRBJ1-5; possibly TRBD1 for D (6 bases). Germline CDR1 and CDR2: MDHEN and SYDVKM. The V and J ends lost 5 bases and 3 bases respectively, with 8 bases between them. This CDR3 has 13 amino acids. This CDR3 reads CASSRTVNQPQHF. The CDR3 coding sequence is TGTGCCAGCAGTCGGACAGTCAATCAGCCCCAGCATTTT.

The chain couples TRBV6-1 to TRBJ1-5, with 9 bases aligning to TRBD1. Looked up from germline, CDR1 is MNHNS and CDR2 is SASEGT. There are 15 residues in the CDR3. V was clipped by 5 bases and J by 5 bases; unmatched bases: 7. In DNA form, the CDR3 reads TGTGCCAGCAGTACCTCGGGACAGGGATATCAGCCCCAGCATTTT. Encoded protein: CASSTSGQGYQPQHF.

A few counts support this clonotype. The V call is TRBV30, the J call TRBJ1-2; D might be TRBD1 (6 bases). This CDR3 has 13 residues. The V gene lost 2 bases and the J gene lost 4 bases, with 11 bases spanning the gap. Germline loops: CDR1 GTSNPN, CDR2 SVGIG (reference sequence). The CDR3 nucleotides read TGTGCCTGGAGTCCAGGGGCTACCTATGGCTACACCTTC. This encodes CAWSPGATYGYTF.

This sequence joins TRBV20-1 and TRBJ2-5; possibly TRBD1 or TRBD2 for D (5 bases each). V lost 6 bases to trimming and J lost 3 bases, with 20 bases between them. The CDR3 extends over 15 amino acids. Per the germline V gene, CDR1 is DFQATT and CDR2 is SNEGSKA (reference sequence). CDR3 coding DNA: TGCAGTGCCGAACCTTATTCCGGGACGAAAGAGACCCAGTACTTC. Its translation is CSAEPYSGTKETQYF.

CDR3 sequence: CSARAQGRDYGYTF. The CDR3 coding sequence is TGCAGTGCCCGAGCCCAGGGGAGGGACTATGGCTACACCTTC. The rearrangement uses TRBV20-1 and TRBJ1-2; a possible D gene is TRBD1 (6 bases). Trimming cost V 6 bases and J 3 bases, with 17 bases left between them. The CDR3 covers 14 residues. The germline V gene encodes CDR1 DFQATT and CDR2 SNEGSKA (reference sequence).

The gene calls are TRBV7-2 and TRBJ1-1; D gene ambiguous. The CDR3 is 14 amino acids. V was trimmed by 2 bases and J by 1 base, leaving 8 bases between them. The V gene's germline CDR1 is SGHTA and CDR2 FQGNSA. The CDR3 DNA reads TGTGCCAGCAGCTTACTGGGCAGGAACACTGAAGCTTTCTTT. Protein product: CASSLLGRNTEAFF. The complete variable domain, with remaining parts taken from reference TRBV7-2 and TRBJ1-1, reads GAGVSQSPSNKVTEKGKDVELRCDPISGHTALYWYRQSLGQGLEFLIYFQGNSAPDKSGLPSDRFSAERTGGSVSTLTIQRTQQEDSAVYLCASSLLGRNTEAFFGQGTRLTVV.

With regard to this clonotype: The junction differs from germline at one of its ends, possibly a read error. This chain joins TRBV6-1 and TRBJ1-3; D not certain. CDR3 length: 13 amino acids. Germline V gene data show CDR1 as MNHNS and CDR2 as SASEGT. The CDR3 DNA is TGTGCCTGCAGGACCCACTCTGGAAACACCATATATTTT. This gives the protein CACRTHSGNTIYF.

The V call is TRBV11-2, the J call TRBJ1-1, with D possibly matching TRBD1 (5 bases). CDR1 and CDR2 from the germline V gene are SGHAT and FQNNGV. V shed 1 base and J shed 1 base, with 7 bases lying between them. The CDR3 has 14 amino acids. The CDR3 nucleotides read TGTGCCAGCAGCTTAGGGCAGGGGAACACTGAAGCTTTCTTT. This gives the protein CASSLGQGNTEAFF.

The chain has TRBV12-3 or TRBV12-4 and TRBJ2-5, with 8 bases identical to TRBD2. V gave up 6 bases and J gave up 4 bases; unmatched junction bases: 13. The CDR3 spans 16 residues. The CDR3 here is CASRRGQRELGETQYF. The CDR3, as DNA: TGTGCCAGCAGGCGAGGCCAGCGGGAGCTAGGAGAGACCCAGTACTTC.

This clonotype has only a few counts. The gene calls are TRBV11-3 and TRBJ2-3; D may be TRBD2 (6 bases). Looked up from germline, CDR1 is SGHNT and CDR2 is YENEEA. The CDR3 totals 15 residues. The V end was cut by 1 base, the J end by 2 bases, with 10 bases between. CDR3 loop: CASSLARGSTDTQYF. The CDR3 nucleotides read TGTGCCAGCAGCTTAGCCCGGGGGTCCACAGATACGCAGTATTTT.

This chain joins TRBV7-4 and TRBJ2-1; no firm D call. V gave up 5 bases and J gave up 5 bases, with 7 bases separating them. This CDR3 spans 12 amino acids. Germline CDR1 SGHVT, CDR2 SQSDAQ. CDR3 nucleotide sequence: TGTGCCAGCAGCAGCCGGGACAATGAGCAGTTCTTC. The encoded protein is CASSSRDNEQFF.

This clonotype has just one count. This chain links TRBV7-6 with TRBJ2-3, with D uncertain. Germline V lookup: CDR1 SGHVS, CDR2 FNYEAQ. Trimming cost V 3 bases and J 4 bases, with 5 bases left between them. The CDR3 is 12 amino acids. This chain's CDR3 is CASSFFSDTQYF. In DNA, the CDR3 is TGTGCCAGCAGCTTCTTTTCAGATACGCAGTATTTT.

The V call is TRBV5-4, the J call TRBJ2-7; D unclear. CDR1 and CDR2 from the germline V gene are SGHNT and YYREEE (reference sequence). Between the trimmed V and J ends, which lost 0 bases and 7 bases, there was a span of 20 bases. The CDR3 is 16 residues long. The CDR3 bases are TGTGCCAGCAGCTTGGAATTGAGTACCTCCTACAATGAGCAGTACTTC. Translating it yields CASSLELSTSYNEQYF.

The CDR3 sequence is CASSWDRDGTEAFF. CDR3 bases: TGTGCCAGCAGCTGGGACAGGGACGGCACTGAAGCTTTCTTT. V gene TRBV7-9 combines with J gene TRBJ1-1; 9 bases fit TRBD1. This CDR3 contains 14 residues. V was pared by 4 bases and J by 4 bases, with 4 bases of the junction left unmatched. Germline V gene lookup returns CDR1 SEHNR and CDR2 FQNEAQ (reference sequence).

V and J are TRBV19 and TRBJ2-7; possibly TRBD1 for D (7 bases). The V end lost 8 bases, the J end lost 0 bases, and 11 bases lay between the germline ends. CDR1 is LNHDA, CDR2 SQIVND, per germline (reference sequence). The CDR3 length is 13 residues. DNA of the CDR3: TGTGCCAGTGGCAGGGGGGTCTCCTACGAGCAGTACTTC. Encoded protein: CASGRGVSYEQYF.

The chain combines TRBV20-1 with TRBJ1-1; 8 positions agree with TRBD1. This CDR3 spans 14 amino acids. Trimming cost V 6 bases and J 0 bases; bases outside gene matches: 6. Germline V gives CDR1 DFQATT, CDR2 SNEGSKA (reference sequence). The CDR3, as DNA: TGCAGTGCGGGGGGACAGGCCCTGAACACTGAAGCTTTCTTT. Encoded protein: CSAGGQALNTEAFF.